This is a list of T cell receptor beta chains from one sample in a study of radiotherapy plus CTLA-4 blockade in lung cancer. Method: immunoSEQ multiplex PCR; TCRdb's copy keeps in-frame clones and lacks some. The sample lists roughly 68,000 clones, 78% seen once, with about 6.6% in the top ten. Sequenced material: peripheral blood, taken from a patient treated with radiotherapy plus ipilimumab. These receptors originate from a human donor with non-small cell lung cancer who had a complete response to radiotherapy plus ipilimumab. The CDR3 runs from the conserved cysteine through the conserved F or W. Fields, in order: clone size, J gene, D gene, V gene, CDR3 DNA, CDR3 protein. A D gene is named only where the DNA matches it firmly. The size entry is marked missing in some rows and otherwise reads once, few, many or a size class.

.	TRBJ1-4	.	TRBV7-2	TGTGCCAGCAGCTTGGGCATTAATGAAAAACTGTTTTTT	CASSLGINEKLFF
.	TRBJ2-1	TRBD1	TRBV6-6	TGTGCCAGCAGTTACTTCGGGACAGGGGTCGAGCAGTTCTTC	CASSYFGTGVEQFF
once	TRBJ1-2	TRBD1	TRBV7-2	TGTGCCAGCAGCCTAGGACAGGAGGATGGCTACACCTTC	CASSLGQEDGYTF
.	TRBJ1-3	.	TRBV7-9	TGTGCCAGCAGAAACCTACGGGACGTCTACAGCTCTGGAAACACCATATATTTT	CASRNLRDVYSSGNTIYF
few	TRBJ1-2	.	TRBV6-1	TGTGCCAGCAGTCGGACGGCTTACTACACCTTC	CASSRTAYYTF
.	TRBJ2-7	.	TRBV10-1	TGCGCCAGCTCCTCAGGTGACTCCTACGAGCAGTACTTC	CASSSGDSYEQYF
.	TRBJ1-1	.	TRBV4-3	TGCGCCAGCAGCCCGATGAGCGTTGGTCTTGGCACTGAAGCTTTCTTT	CASSPMSVGLGTEAFF
.	TRBJ1-3	.	TRBV6-6	TGTGCCAGCAGTGTAGTGGTTGGAAACACCATATATTTT	CASSVVVGNTIYF
.	TRBJ2-2	.	TRBV7-6	TGTGCCAGCAGCTTAGTAGAGGCCGGGGAGCTGTTTTTT	CASSLVEAGELFF
.	TRBJ2-1	.	TRBV7-2	TGTGCCAGCCGGCGGCCCCCTCACTACAATGAGCAGTTCTTC	CASRRPPHYNEQFF
once	TRBJ2-2	TRBD1	TRBV18	TGTGCCAGCTCACCGGGACAGGCGAACACCGGGGAGCTGTTTTTT	CASSPGQANTGELFF
.	TRBJ1-5	.	TRBV18	TGTGCCAGCTCACCGAATAGCAATCAGCCCCAGCATTTT	CASSPNSNQPQHF
.	TRBJ2-4	TRBD1	TRBV5-5	TGTGCCAGCAGCTTATACCGGGACAGGGGAGACATTCAGTACTTC	CASSLYRDRGDIQYF
medium-sized	TRBJ1-5	TRBD1	TRBV14	TGTGCCAGCAGCCGTGGACAGGGAGATCAGCCCCAGCATTTT	CASSRGQGDQPQHF
.	TRBJ2-1	.	TRBV7-2	TGTGCCAGCAGCCCGTCCTGGGGGGCCAATGAGCAGTTCTTC	CASSPSWGANEQFF
.	TRBJ2-1	TRBD1	TRBV11-3	TGTGCCAGCGCCGGGACAGTCTCCTACAATGAGCAGTTCTTC	CASAGTVSYNEQFF
.	TRBJ1-3	.	TRBV27	TGTGCCAGCAGTTTAAGTTTTAAGACTGGAAACACCATATATTTT	CASSLSFKTGNTIYF
.	TRBJ2-5	.	TRBV5-1	TGCGCCAGCAGCTCGTTTAATGGGGCTGAGACCCAGTACTTC	CASSSFNGAETQYF
.	TRBJ1-2	.	TRBV9	TGTGCCAGCAGCGTAGATCTAATGGGGGGCGGCTACACCTTC	CASSVDLMGGGYTF
.	TRBJ1-3	.	TRBV5-1	TGCGCCAGCAGCATTGACAGACTATCTGGAAACACCATATATTTT	CASSIDRLSGNTIYF
.	TRBJ2-1	TRBD2	TRBV7-9	TGTGCCAGCAGCTTACGGAGCGGGAGTATTGTTGAGCAGTTCTTC	CASSLRSGSIVEQFF
.	TRBJ2-5	TRBD2	TRBV14	TGTGCCAGCAGCCAAGATTCCGGCGGGGGAGAGACCCAGTACTTC	CASSQDSGGGETQYF
.	TRBJ1-1	TRBD1	TRBV10-3	TGTGCCATCAGCAGGACAGGGGGCGGGAACACTGAAGCTTTCTTT	CAISRTGGGNTEAFF
.	TRBJ2-6	TRBD1	TRBV13	TGTGCCAGCAGCCTCGGGGACAGGGCCTTCTCTGGGGCCAACGTCCTGACTTTC	CASSLGDRAFSGANVLTF
.	TRBJ1-2	.	TRBV28	TGTGCCAGCAGCCCACCGGGTCCTGGGAGTGCTGGCTACACCTTC	CASSPPGPGSAGYTF
few	TRBJ2-7	.	TRBV2	TGTGCCAGCAGTCCAGGGCCCGACGAGCAGTACTTC	CASSPGPDEQYF
few	TRBJ1-1	TRBD1	TRBV10-3	TGTGCCATCAGCCCGGGACAGATGAACACTGAAGCTTTCTTT	CAISPGQMNTEAFF
.	TRBJ2-6	.	TRBV19	TGTGCCAGTAGTATTAAGGGTACAGGGACGTCTGGGGCCAACGTCCTGACTTTC	CASSIKGTGTSGANVLTF
.	TRBJ2-1	TRBD1	TRBV11-3	TGTGCCAGCAGCTTAGTTCGGACAGGGAGCTCCTACAATGAGCAGTTCTTC	CASSLVRTGSSYNEQFF
.	TRBJ2-3	TRBD1	TRBV18	TGTGCCAGCTCACCGGGCCAAAGGGGGCGCCCAACAGATACGCAGTATTTT	CASSPGQRGRPTDTQYF
.	TRBJ2-3	.	TRBV9	TGTGCCAGCAGCGTCAACCAGGGGCCAGATACGCAGTATTTT	CASSVNQGPDTQYF
.	TRBJ1-2	.	TRBV19	TGTGCCAGTAGTCCTGGGGATGAATTTAACTATGGCTACACCTTC	CASSPGDEFNYGYTF
.	TRBJ1-1	.	TRBV5-6	TGTGCCAGCAGCTTGCAGACCACCTTTAACACTGAAGCTTTCTTT	CASSLQTTFNTEAFF
.	TRBJ2-2	TRBD2	TRBV5-1	TGCGCCAGCAGCTTGACTAGCGGGAGGGCCTTGAACACCGGGGAGCTGTTTTTT	CASSLTSGRALNTGELFF
few	TRBJ2-2	TRBD2	TRBV10-1	TGCGCCAGCAGGTCTAGCGGGACCGGGGAGCTGTTTTTT	CASRSSGTGELFF
.	TRBJ2-4	.	TRBV29-1	TGCAGCGCCCGACCAGACTTAGCCAAAAACATTCAGTACTTC	CSARPDLAKNIQYF
.	TRBJ2-4	.	TRBV9	TGTGCCAGCAGCGTAGATCCAGCGCTAGCCAAAAACATTCAGTACTTC	CASSVDPALAKNIQYF